Detailed here is one T cell receptor (beta chain). Its specificity is unknown. Germline-derived CDR1 and CDR2 are LNHDA and SQIVND (reference sequence). V shed 4 bases, J shed 7 bases, and the junction held 15 bases outside the gene matches. The CDR3 covers 16 residues. This entry is derived from a study of OX40 agonist ivuxolimab in advanced cancers. About the research overall: Two patients with cutaneous melanoma and one with hepatocellular carcinoma, three in total, showed partial responses. Study findings and constraints: CD4+ T cells averaged fewer expanded clones than CD8+ T cells. Also showing low normalized T-cell clonal expansion were some of the nonresponders.

Assay: immunoSEQ multiplex PCR; the TCRdb copy retains only in-frame clones and omits some. This sample yields around 41,000 clones, of which 85% to 90% are seen a single time; around an eighth belongs to the top ten. Samples of blood were obtained at baseline, on cycle 4 day 1, and on cycle 7 day 1. The chain joins TRBV19 to TRBJ2-7; 8 nucleotides agree with TRBD1. The TCR was taken from an adult with an advanced solid tumor such as melanoma, head and neck, liver or kidney cancer. The material was CD4+ or CD8+ T cells sorted from blood, obtained in a trial of the OX40 agonist ivuxolimab. CDR3 DNA: TGTGCCAGTAGTAGATCCCCAGGGGGCCTCTTTCGGGAGCAGTACTTC. As protein: CASSRSPGGLFREQYF.